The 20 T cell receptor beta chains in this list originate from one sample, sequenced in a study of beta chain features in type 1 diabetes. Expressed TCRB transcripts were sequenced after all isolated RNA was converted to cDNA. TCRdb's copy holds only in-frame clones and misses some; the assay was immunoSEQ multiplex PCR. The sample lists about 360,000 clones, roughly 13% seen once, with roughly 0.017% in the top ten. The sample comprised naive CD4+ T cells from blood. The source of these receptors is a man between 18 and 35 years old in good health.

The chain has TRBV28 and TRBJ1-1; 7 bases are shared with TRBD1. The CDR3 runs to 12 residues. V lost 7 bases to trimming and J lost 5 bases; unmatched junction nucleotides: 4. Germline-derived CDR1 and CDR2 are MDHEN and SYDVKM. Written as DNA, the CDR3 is TGTGCCAGCACCGACAGGGTAACTGAAGCTTTCTTT. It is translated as CASTDRVTEAFF.

In DNA, the CDR3 is TGTGCCATCAGTGAGGGGCAGGGGGGACCCAAAAACATTCAGTACTTC. It specifies CAISEGQGGPKNIQYF. This sequence joins TRBV10-3 and TRBJ2-4; perhaps TRBD1 as D (7 bases). CDR3 length equals 16 residues. Germline lookup yields CDR1 ENHRY and CDR2 SYGVKD. V gave up 2 bases and J gave up 2 bases, with 13 bases separating them.

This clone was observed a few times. CDR3 region: CASSLNSEETQYF. For the CDR3, the DNA is TGTGCCAGCAGCTTAAATTCGGAAGAGACCCAGTACTTC. The chain joins TRBV7-3 to TRBJ2-5; D gene ambiguous. Germline values: CDR1 SGHTA, CDR2 FQGTGA. The CDR3 loop spans 13 amino acids. V shed 1 base and J shed 3 bases, with 6 bases lying between them.

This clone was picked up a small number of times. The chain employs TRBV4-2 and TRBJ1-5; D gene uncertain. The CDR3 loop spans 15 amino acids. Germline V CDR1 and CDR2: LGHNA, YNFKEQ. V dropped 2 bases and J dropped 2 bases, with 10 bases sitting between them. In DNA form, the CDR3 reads TGTGCCAGCAGCCAAACAGATGAAGGCAATCAGCCCCAGCATTTT. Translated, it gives CASSQTDEGNQPQHF.

The DNA of the CDR3 is TGTGCCAGCAGCCCAAACGGCGGGGGCCAAGAGACCCAGTACTTC. Translated: CASSPNGGGQETQYF. The chain employs TRBV7-9 and TRBJ2-5, with TRBD2 matching 7 bases. This CDR3 comprises 15 residues. Germline CDR1 reads SEHNR; CDR2 reads FQNEAQ (reference sequence). V lost 5 bases, J lost 1 base, and 7 bases stayed unmatched.

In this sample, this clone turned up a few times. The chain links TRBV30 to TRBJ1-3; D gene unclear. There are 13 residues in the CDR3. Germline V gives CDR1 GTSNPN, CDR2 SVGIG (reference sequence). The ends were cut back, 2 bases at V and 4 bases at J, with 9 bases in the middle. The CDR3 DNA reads TGTGCCTGGAGTAGAGGGATCGGAAACACCATATATTTT. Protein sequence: CAWSRGIGNTIYF.

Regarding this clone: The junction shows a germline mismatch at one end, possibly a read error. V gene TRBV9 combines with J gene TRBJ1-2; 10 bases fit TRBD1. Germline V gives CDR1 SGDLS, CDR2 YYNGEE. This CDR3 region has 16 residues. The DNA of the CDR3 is TGTTCCAGCAGCCCACCGCTGGGGACAGGGGTCGTTGGCTACACCTTC. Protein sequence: CSSSPPLGTGVVGYTF.

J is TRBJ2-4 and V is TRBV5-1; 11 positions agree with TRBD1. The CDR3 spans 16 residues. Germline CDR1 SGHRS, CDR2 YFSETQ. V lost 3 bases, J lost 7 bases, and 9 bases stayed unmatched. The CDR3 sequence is CASSWGWTGGENIQYF. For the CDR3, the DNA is TGCGCCAGCAGCTGGGGATGGACAGGGGGCGAGAACATTCAGTACTTC.

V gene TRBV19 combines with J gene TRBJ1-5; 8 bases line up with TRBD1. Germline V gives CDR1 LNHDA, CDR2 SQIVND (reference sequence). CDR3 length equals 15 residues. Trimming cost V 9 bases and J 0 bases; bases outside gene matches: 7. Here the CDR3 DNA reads TGTGCCAGCCTGGGGACAGGCCCTAGCAATCAGCCCCAGCATTTT. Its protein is CASLGTGPSNQPQHF.

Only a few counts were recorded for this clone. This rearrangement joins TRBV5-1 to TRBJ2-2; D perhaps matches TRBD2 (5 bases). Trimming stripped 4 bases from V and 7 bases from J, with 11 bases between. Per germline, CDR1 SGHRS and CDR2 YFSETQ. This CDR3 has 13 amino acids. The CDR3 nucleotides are TGCGCCAGCAGCACGGGAAGTGGCGGGGAGCTGTTTTTT. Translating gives CASSTGSGGELFF. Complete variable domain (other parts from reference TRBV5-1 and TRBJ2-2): KAGVTQTPRYLIKTRGQQVTLSCSPISGHRSVSWYQQTPGQGLQFLFEYFSETQRNKGNFPGRFSGRQFSNSRSEMNVSTLELGDSALYLCASSTGSGGELFFGEGSRLTVL.

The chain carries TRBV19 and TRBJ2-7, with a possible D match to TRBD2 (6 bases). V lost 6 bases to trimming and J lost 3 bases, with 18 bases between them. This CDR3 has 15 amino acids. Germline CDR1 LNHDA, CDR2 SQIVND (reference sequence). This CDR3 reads CASSTGRGPYYEQYF. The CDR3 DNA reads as TGTGCCAGTAGCACGGGGCGGGGACCCTACTACGAGCAGTACTTC.

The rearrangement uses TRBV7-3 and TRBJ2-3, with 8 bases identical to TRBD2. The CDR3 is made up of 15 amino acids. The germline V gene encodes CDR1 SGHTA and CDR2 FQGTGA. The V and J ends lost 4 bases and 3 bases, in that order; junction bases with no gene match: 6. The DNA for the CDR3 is TGTGCCAGCAGCTCCACGGGACTAGGAACAGATACGCAGTATTTT. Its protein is CASSSTGLGTDTQYF.

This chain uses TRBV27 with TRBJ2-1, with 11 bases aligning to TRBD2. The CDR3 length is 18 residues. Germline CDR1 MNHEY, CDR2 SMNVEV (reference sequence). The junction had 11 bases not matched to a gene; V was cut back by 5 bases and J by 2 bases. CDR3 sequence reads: CASSTPKGTSGTYNEQFF. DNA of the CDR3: TGTGCCAGCAGTACCCCGAAGGGGACTAGCGGAACCTACAATGAGCAGTTCTTC.

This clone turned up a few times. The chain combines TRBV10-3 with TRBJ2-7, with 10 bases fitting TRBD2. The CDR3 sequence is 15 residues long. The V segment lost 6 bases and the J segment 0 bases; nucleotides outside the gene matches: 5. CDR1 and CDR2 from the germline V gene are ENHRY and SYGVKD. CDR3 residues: CAISDTSGASYEQYF. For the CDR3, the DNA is TGTGCCATCAGCGATACTAGCGGGGCCTCCTACGAGCAGTACTTC.

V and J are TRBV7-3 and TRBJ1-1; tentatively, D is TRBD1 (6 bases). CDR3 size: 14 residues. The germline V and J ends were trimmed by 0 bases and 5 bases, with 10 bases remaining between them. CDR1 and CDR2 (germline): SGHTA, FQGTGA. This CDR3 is CASSLTAGATEAFF. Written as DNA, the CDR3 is TGTGCCAGCAGCTTAACAGCGGGGGCTACTGAAGCTTTCTTT.

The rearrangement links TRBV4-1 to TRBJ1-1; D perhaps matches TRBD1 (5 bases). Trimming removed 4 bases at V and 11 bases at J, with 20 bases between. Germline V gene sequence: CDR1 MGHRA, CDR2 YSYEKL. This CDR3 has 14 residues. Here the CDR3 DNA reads TGCGCCAGCAGCCGAGTTAGGGGACTCTCGGAGGCTTTCTTT. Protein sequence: CASSRVRGLSEAFF.

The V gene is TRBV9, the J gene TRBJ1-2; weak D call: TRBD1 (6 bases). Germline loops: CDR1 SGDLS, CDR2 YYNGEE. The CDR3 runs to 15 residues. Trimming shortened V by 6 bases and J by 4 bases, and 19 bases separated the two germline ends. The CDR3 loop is CASTKVGGAGYGYTF. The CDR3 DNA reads TGTGCCAGCACTAAGGTGGGGGGGGCTGGCTATGGCTACACCTTC.

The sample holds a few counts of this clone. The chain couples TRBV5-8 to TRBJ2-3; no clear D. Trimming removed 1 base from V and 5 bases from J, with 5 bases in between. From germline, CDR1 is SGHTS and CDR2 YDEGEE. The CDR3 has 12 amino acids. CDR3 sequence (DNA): TGTGCCAGCAGCTTGTTCCGAGATACGCAGTATTTT. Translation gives CASSLFRDTQYF.

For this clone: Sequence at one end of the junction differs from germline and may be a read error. CDR3 sequence (DNA): TGCAGCGTTAAAGAGGGTAGCGGAACCTACGAGCAGTACTTC. Encoded protein: CSVKEGSGTYEQYF. The chain employs TRBV29-1 and TRBJ2-7; D is perhaps TRBD2 (6 bases). The CDR3 contains 14 residues. The germline CDR1 and CDR2 sequences are SQVTM and ANQGSEA.

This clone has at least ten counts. As DNA, the CDR3 is TGCAGCGTTGAAGTTGGGGCGGAGACCCAGTACTTC. This codes for CSVEVGAETQYF. The rearrangement joins TRBV29-1 to TRBJ2-5, with D maybe TRBD1 (5 bases). V dropped 1 base and J dropped 5 bases, with 8 bases sitting between them. The CDR3 length is 12 residues. Germline CDR1 SQVTM, CDR2 ANQGSEA.